The 20 T cell receptor beta chains below all came from one sample that was sequenced in a study of blood T cell repertoires in COVID-19. Generated by immunoSEQ multiplex PCR, the TCRdb table keeps only in-frame clones and is missing some. The sample holds approximately 66,000 clones, 87% seen once. The sample comprised peripheral blood. Receptors were obtained from a man aged 55 to 69 with acute or convalescent COVID-19.

This rearrangement joins TRBV7-9 to TRBJ2-2; 7 positions match TRBD1. CDR1 SEHNR and CDR2 FQNEAQ come from the germline V gene (reference sequence). The CDR3 is 16 amino acids. The trim removed 5 bases at V and 3 bases at J, leaving 9 bases unmatched. CDR3 protein: CASSTDRAGDTGELFF. For the CDR3, the DNA is TGTGCCAGCAGCACCGACAGGGCGGGCGACACCGGGGAGCTGTTTTTT.

The rearrangement joins TRBV27 to TRBJ2-7; TRBD2 might be the D (6 bases). Germline V gene data show CDR1 as MNHEY and CDR2 as SMNVEV (reference sequence). The CDR3 consists of 15 residues. Between the trimmed V and J ends, which lost 2 bases and 0 bases, there was a span of 11 bases. CDR3 DNA sequence: TGTGCCAGCAGTTTAACTAGCCTCCTCTCCTACGAGCAGTACTTC. Translation: CASSLTSLLSYEQYF.

The CDR3 loop reads CASHDSHKLYSNQPQHF. The DNA for the CDR3 is TGTGCCAGTCATGACAGCCACAAATTGTATAGCAATCAGCCCCAGCATTTT. The chain carries TRBV11-2 and TRBJ1-5; weak D call: TRBD1 (5 bases). V was pared by 9 bases and J by 0 bases, with 21 bases between. This CDR3 contains 17 residues. Germline-derived CDR1 and CDR2 are SGHAT and FQNNGV.

The chain combines TRBV7-9 with TRBJ1-2; possible D gene TRBD1, 6 bases. Trimming cost V 3 bases and J 0 bases, with 14 bases left between them. The CDR3 runs 16 residues. Looked up from germline, CDR1 is SEHNR and CDR2 is FQNEAQ (reference sequence). The CDR3 here is CASSLAGGPANYGYTF. The CDR3 DNA is TGTGCCAGCAGCTTGGCCGGGGGGCCAGCTAACTATGGCTACACCTTC.

In this sample, this clone turned up a few times. The V call is TRBV18, the J call TRBJ2-5; tentative D call: TRBD1 (6 bases). The V and J ends lost 0 bases and 4 bases respectively, with 12 bases between them. This CDR3 is built from 15 residues. The germline CDR1 and CDR2 sequences are KGHSH and LQKENI. The CDR3 protein is CASSPPGQIGETQYF. The CDR3 DNA follows: TGTGCCAGCTCACCACCTGGACAGATAGGAGAGACCCAGTACTTC.

The CDR3 is CASRPGTGGQNTEAFF. In DNA form, the CDR3 reads TGTGCCAGCAGGCCGGGGACAGGGGGACAGAACACTGAAGCTTTCTTT. V and J are TRBV9 and TRBJ1-1, with 11 bases matching TRBD1. CDR1 is SGDLS and CDR2 is YYNGEE in the germline V gene. CDR3 length equals 16 residues. Trimming removed 5 bases from V and 1 base from J; junction bases left unmatched: 7. The entire variable domain, with the rest obtained from reference TRBV9 and TRBJ1-1, is as follows: DSGVTQTPKHLITATGQRVTLRCSPRSGDLSVYWYQQSLDQGLQFLIQYYNGEERAKGNILERFSAQQFPDLHSELNLSSLELGDSALYFCASRPGTGGQNTEAFFGQGTRLTVV.

V gene TRBV5-6 combines with J gene TRBJ1-1, with a weak D call TRBD1 (5 bases). CDR3 length: 17 amino acids. V lost 1 base and J 2 bases, leaving 18 bases between the germline ends. Per germline, CDR1 SGHDT and CDR2 YYEEEE. The CDR3, as DNA: TGTGCCAGCAGCTTGTTTCCCCGTTTGGGGGGAAACACTGAAGCTTTCTTT. It codes for CASSLFPRLGGNTEAFF.

V gene TRBV7-3 combines with J gene TRBJ2-1; the D gene is possibly TRBD2 (6 bases). Germline V gene data show CDR1 as SGHTA and CDR2 as FQGTGA. This CDR3 contains 15 residues. The V gene lost 0 bases and the J gene lost 5 bases, with 11 bases spanning the gap. The chain's CDR3 is CASSLTGGYHNEQFF. The CDR3, as DNA: TGTGCCAGCAGCTTAACGGGGGGATATCACAATGAGCAGTTCTTC.

This clone was detected a few times. The chain is built from TRBV9 and TRBJ1-1, with D unresolved. The CDR3 consists of 14 residues. CDR1 and CDR2 (germline): SGDLS, YYNGEE. Trimming took off 0 bases at V and 1 base at J, with 7 bases between the two ends. DNA for the CDR3: TGTGCCAGCAGCGTAGAATCGAGGAACACTGAAGCTTTCTTT. Its translation is CASSVESRNTEAFF.

The chain employs TRBV27 and TRBJ1-2, with unresolved D. This CDR3 is built from 13 residues. The germline gives CDR1 MNHEY, CDR2 SMNVEV (reference sequence). V gave up 5 bases and J gave up 5 bases, with 12 bases separating them. The CDR3 here is CASSPSRSYGYTF. For the CDR3, the DNA is TGTGCCAGCAGTCCAAGCAGGTCATATGGCTACACCTTC.

This chain uses TRBV12-3 or TRBV12-4 with TRBJ1-2; no definite D call. The CDR3 runs 11 residues. The ends were cut back, 6 bases at V and 7 bases at J, with 9 bases in the middle. The CDR3 DNA reads as TGTGCCAGCAGCTCCGGTGGTGGCTACACCTTC. Translation gives CASSSGGGYTF.

This CDR3 reads CASSLDPGSNEKLFF. CDR3 DNA: TGTGCCAGCAGCTTGGATCCAGGGTCTAATGAAAAACTGTTTTTT. The V gene is TRBV5-6, the J gene TRBJ1-4; maybe TRBD1 (5 bases). This CDR3 is 15 amino acids long. V was shortened by 0 bases and J by 3 bases, with 9 bases between the two germline ends. Germline CDR1 SGHDT, CDR2 YYEEEE.

V and J are TRBV7-2 and TRBJ1-5, with 11 nucleotides matching TRBD1. Germline V CDR1 and CDR2: SGHTA, FQGNSA. Losses at the gene ends were 4 bases for V and 1 base for J; bases not matched to a gene: 9. The length of the CDR3 is 18 residues. CDR3 protein: CASSSIGQGAGSNQPQHF. Here the CDR3 DNA reads TGTGCCAGCAGCTCGATAGGACAGGGGGCGGGCAGCAATCAGCCCCAGCATTTT.

V is TRBV5-4 and J is TRBJ2-3; 7 nucleotides match TRBD2. There are 14 residues in the CDR3. Germline V gene data show CDR1 as SGHNT and CDR2 as YYREEE (reference sequence). The ends lost 4 bases at V and 2 bases at J; junction bases unmatched: 4. Written as DNA, the CDR3 is TGTGCCAGCAGCCCAGCGGGGACCACAGATACGCAGTATTTT. Protein sequence: CASSPAGTTDTQYF.

The chain has TRBV27 and TRBJ1-5; 8 nucleotides agree with TRBD1. The CDR3 consists of 17 residues. Per germline, CDR1 MNHEY and CDR2 SMNVEV (reference sequence). With 6 bases clipped from V and 0 bases from J, the junction kept 10 bases outside the gene matches. In nucleotides, the CDR3 is TGTGCCAGCAGCGCCGGCGACAGGGGCAATAGCAATCAGCCCCAGCATTTT. Translation gives CASSAGDRGNSNQPQHF.

This clone appeared once. The V gene is TRBV10-3, the J gene TRBJ1-2; TRBD1 matches at 7 bases. This CDR3 is built from 15 residues. The trim removed 5 bases at V and 6 bases at J, leaving 12 bases unmatched. Germline V gene data show CDR1 as ENHRY and CDR2 as SYGVKD. CDR3 protein: CAISSREGALDGYTF. CDR3 bases: TGTGCCATCAGTTCCCGGGAGGGGGCGTTAGATGGCTACACCTTC.

The chain employs TRBV7-2 and TRBJ1-1, with 7 bases matching TRBD1. J lost 0 bases, V lost 10 bases, and 5 bases had no gene match. The CDR3 covers 13 residues. CDR1 is SGHTA, CDR2 FQGNSA, per germline. CDR3 coding DNA: TGTGCCATATCGACAGGGTTGAACACTGAAGCTTTCTTT. Protein: CAISTGLNTEAFF.

The chain couples TRBV15 to TRBJ2-7; 8 bases are shared with TRBD1. Germline CDR1 and CDR2: LNHNV and YYDKDF (reference sequence). V gave up 4 bases and J gave up 3 bases; unmatched junction bases: 17. CDR3 size: 18 residues. The CDR3 loop reads CATSKGEPYRGIGYEQYF. CDR3 coding DNA: TGTGCCACCAGCAAGGGGGAACCGTACAGGGGGATTGGCTACGAGCAGTACTTC. The full variable domain, rest sourced from reference TRBV15 and TRBJ2-7, is DAMVIQNPRYQVTQFGKPVTLSCSQTLNHNVMYWYQQKSSQAPKLLFHYYDKDFNNEADTPDNFQSRRPNTSFCFLDIRSPGLGDTAMYLCATSKGEPYRGIGYEQYFGPGTRLTVT.

The rearrangement joins TRBV28 to TRBJ2-7; no reliable D call. Germline values: CDR1 MDHEN, CDR2 SYDVKM. Trimming removed 3 bases at V and 2 bases at J, with 11 bases between. The CDR3 runs 14 residues. This chain's CDR3 is CASSFRPRPYEQYF. CDR3 DNA sequence: TGTGCCAGCAGTTTTCGACCGAGGCCCTACGAGCAGTACTTC.

V and J are TRBV6-5 and TRBJ2-5; the match to TRBD1 covers 7 bases. There are 14 residues in the CDR3. Germline values: CDR1 MNHEY, CDR2 SVGAGI. After removal of 6 bases from V and 5 bases from J, the junction contained 9 bases not matched to a gene. Here the CDR3 DNA reads TGTGCCAGCAGAAGGACAGGCCCTTGGGAGACCCAGTACTTC. It encodes CASRRTGPWETQYF.